The clone carrying this T cell receptor (beta chain) has ten or more counts. Its target is not known. Unique molecular identifiers tagged individual cDNA molecules. Using its own MiXCR run on the 5' RACE reads, TCRdb lists one record per CDR3 protein. This sample has nearly 110,000 distinct CDR3 sequences; around 10% occur once, and the top ten carry roughly 7.1%. The J segment lost 8 bases and the V segment lost 5 bases, leaving 9 bases of the junction unmatched. CDR3 length equals 14 residues. Germline lookup yields CDR1 SGHTA and CDR2 FQGTGA. This sample is drawn from a study of early T cells in non-severe SARS-CoV-2 infection. Study context: Alpha and beta chains were unpaired, from unsorted whole-blood bulk RNA. The study's findings and limits: Matching with VDJdb favored anti-spike CD8 responses (missing private and CD4 specificities).

The chain recombines TRBV7-3 with TRBJ2-1, with 7 bases identical to TRBD2. Sequences were obtained from whole blood. This TCR derives from an adult who was a healthcare worker with PCR-confirmed SARS-CoV-2 infection or an uninfected control (not recorded which). This CDR3 is CASSPGLVGHEQFF. The CDR3 nucleotides read TGTGCCAGCAGCCCTGGACTAGTTGGGCATGAGCAGTTCTTC.